This T cell receptor beta chain comes out of a study of T cells in localized non-small cell lung cancer. Findings of the study overall: A median of approximately 50 of the top 100 tumor clones appeared in adjacent lung, which was paired and uninvolved.

The assay was immunoSEQ multiplex PCR, and TCRdb's table has in-frame clones only and misses some. The sample has under 1,500 clones, about 17% seen once. This clone occurred a few times. Its specificity is unknown. With V trimmed by 0 bases and J by 4 bases, 3 bases remained unmatched. Per germline, CDR1 SGDLS and CDR2 YYNGEE. This CDR3 spans 16 amino acids. The gene calls are TRBV9 and TRBJ2-5; TRBD2 matches 13 bases. The TCR was taken from a woman between 40 and 69 years old with stage I lung adenocarcinoma. The specimen was normal lung tissue next to the tumor, collected before any cancer treatment. CDR3 amino acids: CASSVGTSGGAETQYF. Here the CDR3 DNA reads TGTGCCAGCAGCGTAGGAACTAGCGGGGGGGCAGAGACCCAGTACTTC.